This T cell receptor (beta chain) is from a study of CD8 T cells in Susac syndrome. Findings and limits, study-wide: The study acknowledged a relatively small number of individuals in its TCR sequencing and HLA analysis.

The ends lost 4 bases at V and 3 bases at J; junction bases unmatched: 11. Looked up from germline, CDR1 is SGHAT and CDR2 is FQNNGV. The CDR3 runs to 18 residues. Peripheral blood CD8+ and CD4+ T cells were profiled by TCR beta sequencing. CD8+ and CD4+ T cells were negatively isolated; TEMRA cells were FACS-enriched. The authors reverse transcribed about 0.5 to 1 ug RNA with random hexamers. Amplification of TCR beta CDR3 by immunoSEQ multiplex PCR spanned 54 Vbeta and 13 Jbeta. TCRdb reprocessed the immunoSEQ multiplex PCR reads via MiXCR and lists one record per CDR3 protein. The repertoire has a few hundred thousand distinct CDR3 sequences, roughly 93% of them found once; the top ten carry 0.055% to 0.075%. Worth noting for this clonotype: Its antigen remains unknown.

The chain employs TRBV11-2 and TRBJ2-5; 13 bases map to TRBD2. Specimen: CD4+ T cells from PBMCs. The receptor was derived from a human donor with multiple sclerosis. The CDR3 loop reads CASSSPRLAGGPKETQYF. In nucleotides, the CDR3 is TGTGCCAGCAGCTCCCCTCGACTAGCGGGGGGACCCAAAGAGACCCAGTACTTC.